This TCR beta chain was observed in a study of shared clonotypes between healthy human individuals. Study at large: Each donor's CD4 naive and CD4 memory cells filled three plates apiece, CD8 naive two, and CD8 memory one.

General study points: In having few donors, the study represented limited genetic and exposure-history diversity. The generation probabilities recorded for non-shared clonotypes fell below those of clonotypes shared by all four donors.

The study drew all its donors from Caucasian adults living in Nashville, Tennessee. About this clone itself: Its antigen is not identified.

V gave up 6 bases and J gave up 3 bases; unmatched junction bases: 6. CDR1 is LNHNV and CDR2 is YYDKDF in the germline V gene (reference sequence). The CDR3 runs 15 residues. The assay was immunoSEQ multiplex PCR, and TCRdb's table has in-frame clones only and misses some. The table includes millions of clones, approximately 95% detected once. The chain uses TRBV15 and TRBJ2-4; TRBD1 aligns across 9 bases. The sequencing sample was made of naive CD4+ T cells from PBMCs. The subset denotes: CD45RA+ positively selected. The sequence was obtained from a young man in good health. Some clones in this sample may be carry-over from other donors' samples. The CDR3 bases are TGTGCCACCAGAACCGGGACAGGGAACAAAAACATTCAGTACTTC. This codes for CATRTGTGNKNIQYF. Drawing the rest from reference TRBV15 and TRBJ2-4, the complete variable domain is DAMVIQNPRYQVTQFGKPVTLSCSQTLNHNVMYWYQQKSSQAPKLLFHYYDKDFNNEADTPDNFQSRRPNTSFCFLDIRSPGLGDTAMYLCATRTGTGNKNIQYFGAGTRLSVL.